Many counts were recorded for the clone carrying this T cell receptor beta chain. Antigen specificity is unknown. 5'RACE generated cDNA with 10-nucleotide random UMIs. TCRdb re-derived calls from the 5' RACE reads in MiXCR, one entry per CDR3 protein. The sample records tens of thousands of distinct CDR3 sequences, about 2% being singletons. This specimen belongs to a study of neurological immune-mediated disorders. Study-level points and caveats: Association of the multiple sclerosis repertoire cluster with clinical or MRI features was not observed for any feature.

Trimming removed 5 bases from V and 4 bases from J; junction bases left unmatched: 12. The germline V gene encodes CDR1 MNHEY and CDR2 SMNVEV (reference sequence). CDR3 length: 17 residues. Sequenced: PBMCs. The source of this sequence is a woman between 35 and 50 years old with multiple sclerosis. The J gene is TRBJ2-3, the V gene TRBV27; 10 positions match TRBD2. CDR3 amino acids: CASSQPSGGPSPDTQYF. CDR3 DNA sequence: TGTGCCAGCAGTCAGCCTAGCGGGGGCCCGAGCCCAGATACGCAGTATTTT.